This TCR beta chain was identified in a study of T cell repertoires in cytomegalovirus infection. For the study at large: CMV infection together with matching HLA type was indicated by public TCR beta signatures. Points from the study as a whole: CMV carriers having the relevant HLA were flagged by cumulative public TCR beta family frequency. Dominating the ex vivo response were TCR beta clonotypes that were CMV-specific and HLA-C-restricted.

This clonotype appeared a few times. What it binds is not known. MiXCR was run by TCRdb on the reads, yielding one entry per CDR3 protein. The sample has about 530,000 distinct CDR3 sequences, roughly 29% seen once. V shed 5 bases and J shed 3 bases, with 13 bases lying between them. Per germline, CDR1 SEHNR and CDR2 FQNEAQ (reference sequence). The CDR3 has 14 amino acids. The rearrangement joins TRBV7-9 to TRBJ2-5; D is possibly TRBD2 (6 bases). The sample comprised PBMCs. The receptor's source is a human donor in good health (CMV status not recorded). Some clones in this sample may be carry-over from other donors' samples. CDR3 sequence: CASSPGTPKETQYF. CDR3 nucleotides: TGTGCCAGCAGCCCAGGGACTCCAAAAGAGACCCAGTACTTC. Variable domain in full (rest from reference TRBV7-9 and TRBJ2-5): DTGVSQNPRHKITKRGQNVTFRCDPISEHNRLYWYRQTLGQGPEFLTYFQNEAQLEKSRLLSDRFSAERPKGSFSTLEIQRTEQGDSAMYLCASSPGTPKETQYFGPGTRLLVL.